The 23 T cell receptor beta chains presented below share a single source sample, sequenced in a study of a mutant IDH1 vaccine in newly diagnosed glioma. As for time point: baseline, week 1 (first vaccination visit). Stated treatment: pre-vaccination baseline after standard-of-care therapy. Generated by immunoSEQ multiplex PCR, the TCRdb table keeps only in-frame clones and is missing some. Among fewer than 45,000 clones listed, around nine tenths were seen once. Sample: PBMCs, taken from a glioma patient treated with radiotherapy, temozolomide or both. These receptors all stem from a man in his late teens or twenties with glioma.

The chain employs TRBV28 and TRBJ1-2; possible D gene TRBD1, 5 bases. V was cut by 1 base and J by 2 bases, with 11 bases left in between. Germline CDR1 is MDHEN and CDR2 is SYDVKM. The CDR3 spans 15 residues. The CDR3 here is CASSLSGRTNYGYTF. The CDR3 DNA is TGTGCCAGCAGTTTATCTGGCAGGACAAACTATGGCTACACCTTC.

This clone was recorded once. The rearrangement joins TRBV9 to TRBJ2-3; D possibly corresponds to TRBD2 (6 bases). The CDR3 loop spans 16 amino acids. CDR1 is SGDLS and CDR2 is YYNGEE in the germline V gene. V was shortened by 2 bases and J by 5 bases, with 18 bases between the two germline ends. The CDR3 sequence: CASSVGGTPPRDTQYF. The CDR3 DNA reads TGTGCCAGCAGCGTCGGCGGGACCCCCCCCCGAGATACGCAGTATTTT.

The V and J genes are TRBV11-3 and TRBJ2-1; 9 bases line up with TRBD2. Germline V CDR1 and CDR2: SGHNT, YENEEA. V gave up 0 bases and J gave up 6 bases; unmatched junction bases: 9. The CDR3 covers 17 residues. DNA of the CDR3: TGTGCCAGCAGCTTAGATGGGCGGGAGGGCCGAGGCAATGAGCAGTTCTTC. It yields the protein CASSLDGREGRGNEQFF.

The CDR3 DNA follows: TGCACCAGCAGCCCCCTCGGGGGGCTCCCTAACTATGGCTACACCTTC. It is translated as CTSSPLGGLPNYGYTF. The J gene is TRBJ1-2, the V gene TRBV1. TRBV1 is assigned pseudogene status. This CDR3 region has 16 residues.

The rearrangement links TRBV7-9 to TRBJ2-2; 11 bases map to TRBD1. V lost 3 bases and J lost 6; bases outside the gene matches: 3. This CDR3 is built from 15 residues. Germline V gene lookup returns CDR1 SEHNR and CDR2 FQNEAQ (reference sequence). The CDR3 sequence: CASSLDRGRAGELFF. The CDR3 DNA sequence: TGTGCCAGCAGCTTGGACAGGGGGCGAGCCGGGGAGCTGTTTTTT. Full variable domain (remainder filled in from reference TRBV7-9 and TRBJ2-2): DTGVSQNPRHKITKRGQNVTFRCDPISEHNRLYWYRQTLGQGPEFLTYFQNEAQLEKSRLLSDRFSAERPKGSFSTLEIQRTEQGDSAMYLCASSLDRGRAGELFFGEGSRLTVL.

This clone was detected once. The rearrangement links TRBV28 to TRBJ1-2, with D perhaps TRBD1 (6 bases). From germline, CDR1 is MDHEN and CDR2 SYDVKM. The CDR3 is made up of 14 amino acids. The V end lost 2 bases, the J end lost 4 bases, and 11 bases lay between the germline ends. CDR3 DNA: TGTGCCAGCAGTTTACAGCAGGACAGCTATGGCTACACCTTC. This sequence encodes CASSLQQDSYGYTF.

This clone occurred once. The chain uses TRBV4-2 and TRBJ1-2, with TRBD1 identical over 8 bases. The germline V gene encodes CDR1 LGHNA and CDR2 YNFKEQ. The V segment lost 0 bases and the J segment 8 bases; nucleotides outside the gene matches: 14. The CDR3 loop spans 17 amino acids. The CDR3: CASSQEAQGVRVRGYTF. DNA of the CDR3: TGTGCCAGCAGCCAAGAAGCACAGGGGGTGAGGGTGAGAGGCTACACCTTC.

V and J are TRBV7-6 and TRBJ1-1; the D is unclear. The CDR3 extends over 13 amino acids. Trimming removed 3 bases at V and 3 bases at J, with 8 bases between. The germline gives CDR1 SGHVS, CDR2 FNYEAQ. In DNA form, the CDR3 reads TGTGCCAGCAGCTTGGACTCGTACACTGAAGCTTTCTTT. As protein: CASSLDSYTEAFF. The full variable domain, in which reference TRBV7-6 and TRBJ1-1 provide the parts outside the CDR3, is GAGVSQSPRYKVTKRGQDVALRCDPISGHVSLYWYRQALGQGPEFLTYFNYEAQQDKSGLPNDRFSAERPEGSISTLTIQRTEQRDSAMYRCASSLDSYTEAFFGQGTRLTVV.

The chain carries TRBV19 and TRBJ1-5; D might be TRBD1 (6 bases). V lost 6 bases and J lost 0, with 9 bases in between. The germline V gene has CDR1 LNHDA and CDR2 SQIVND (reference sequence). There are 14 residues in the CDR3. The CDR3 nucleotides are TGTGCCAGTAGCAGGGGCCATAGCAATCAGCCCCAGCATTTT. Translated, it gives CASSRGHSNQPQHF.

The chain joins TRBV9 to TRBJ2-1, with 13 nucleotides matching TRBD2. The ends lost 1 base at V and 2 bases at J; junction bases unmatched: 6. The CDR3 loop spans 18 amino acids. Germline V gives CDR1 SGDLS, CDR2 YYNGEE. CDR3 residues: CASSVPLTSGGTYNEQFF. CDR3 DNA sequence: TGTGCCAGCAGCGTACCCCTGACTAGCGGGGGGACCTACAATGAGCAGTTCTTC.

This clone was counted once. This chain uses TRBV12-5 with TRBJ2-2; the D is unclear. Germline V gives CDR1 LGHNT, CDR2 FRNRAP. The V gene lost 3 bases and the J gene lost 3 bases, with 2 bases spanning the gap. The length of the CDR3 is 12 residues. CDR3 nucleotide sequence: TGTGCTAGTGGTTTTGACACCGGGGAGCTGTTTTTT. Its translation: CASGFDTGELFF.

V and J are TRBV30 and TRBJ1-3; D gene unclear. CDR3 length: 13 residues. V was clipped by 0 bases and J by 0 bases, with 3 bases between them. Germline V CDR1 and CDR2: GTSNPN, SVGIG (reference sequence). The CDR3 protein is CAWSVPSGNTIYF. The CDR3 DNA follows: TGTGCCTGGAGTGTACCCTCTGGAAACACCATATATTTT.

The rearrangement uses TRBV9 and TRBJ1-2, with TRBD1 as a possible D gene (6 bases). The CDR3 covers 15 residues. The germline V gene encodes CDR1 SGDLS and CDR2 YYNGEE. Trimming left V 1 base short and J 5 bases short, with 15 bases between. CDR3 protein: CASSVMGAGAYGYTF. In DNA, the CDR3 is TGTGCCAGCAGCGTAATGGGGGCAGGGGCGTATGGCTACACCTTC. Looking up the rest from reference TRBV9 and TRBJ1-2 gives the full variable domain: DSGVTQTPKHLITATGQRVTLRCSPRSGDLSVYWYQQSLDQGLQFLIQYYNGEERAKGNILERFSAQQFPDLHSELNLSSLELGDSALYFCASSVMGAGAYGYTFGSGTRLTVV.

The V call is TRBV30, the J call TRBJ1-2, with TRBD1 matching over 7 bases. There are 15 residues in the CDR3. The V segment lost 1 base and the J segment 4 bases; nucleotides outside the gene matches: 9. Germline CDR1 GTSNPN, CDR2 SVGIG (reference sequence). For the CDR3, the DNA is TGTGCCTGGAGTGCCTTAACAGGGGAGGGCTATGGCTACACCTTC. This sequence encodes CAWSALTGEGYGYTF.

This clone was observed a single time. The junction and the germline gene differ at one end; a read error may be behind it. The chain recombines TRBV6-5 with TRBJ2-7, with TRBD2 identical over 10 bases. Germline V gene sequence: CDR1 MNHEY, CDR2 SVGAGI. CDR3 length: 13 amino acids. The CDR3: CASSYSGTSEVDF. CDR3 sequence (DNA): TGTGCCAGCAGTTACTCCGGGACTAGCGAGGTAGACTTC.

This clone has just a few counts. The chain is built from TRBV20-1 and TRBJ2-7; D is possibly TRBD2 (5 bases). The CDR3 spans 11 residues. The ends were cut back, 5 bases at V and 8 bases at J, with 13 bases in the middle. Per germline, CDR1 DFQATT and CDR2 SNEGSKA (reference sequence). This CDR3 is CSADHREKQYF. The DNA of the CDR3 is TGCAGTGCTGACCACCGGGAAAAGCAGTACTTC.

This clone is judged medium-sized. The V gene is TRBV6-1, the J gene TRBJ1-2; 7 nucleotides agree with TRBD1. After removal of 1 base from V and 4 bases from J, the junction contained 3 bases not matched to a gene. Germline V CDR1 and CDR2: MNHNS, SASEGT. This CDR3 has 14 amino acids. Written as DNA, the CDR3 is TGTGCCAGCAGTGAAGGGGACAGTTTCTATGGCTACACCTTC. This encodes CASSEGDSFYGYTF.

The chain carries TRBV5-1 and TRBJ1-5; tentatively, D is TRBD1 (6 bases). With 2 bases removed from V and 2 bases from J, the gap between germline ends came to 11 bases. This CDR3 has 15 amino acids. CDR1 is SGHRS and CDR2 is YFSETQ in the germline V gene. CDR3 protein: CASSFNGGGNQPQHF. The CDR3, as DNA: TGCGCCAGCAGCTTTAATGGGGGCGGCAATCAGCCCCAGCATTTT.

The V call is TRBV15, the J call TRBJ1-1; D remains ambiguous. Germline V CDR1 and CDR2: LNHNV, YYDKDF (reference sequence). V was trimmed by 1 base and J by 6 bases, leaving 15 bases between them. This CDR3 comprises 15 residues. The CDR3 bases are TGTGCCACCAGCAGAGGATCGTACGCGCGTGCTGAAGCTTTCTTT. It specifies CATSRGSYARAEAFF.

This sequence joins TRBV30 and TRBJ1-4; 8 bases line up with TRBD1. CDR1 is GTSNPN and CDR2 is SVGIG in the germline V gene (reference sequence). V dropped 4 bases and J dropped 5; count of bases not matched to a gene: 6. The CDR3 is 14 amino acids. The CDR3 is CAWTRTGRNEKLFF. Here the CDR3 DNA reads TGTGCCTGGACCAGGACAGGGAGGAATGAAAAACTGTTTTTT.

This rearrangement joins TRBV19 to TRBJ1-5, with 9 bases aligning to TRBD1. The V and J ends lost 5 bases and 0 bases, in that order; junction bases with no gene match: 8. From germline, CDR1 is LNHDA and CDR2 SQIVND (reference sequence). The CDR3 contains 17 residues. Here the CDR3 reads CASSVTGGEYSNQPQHF. The CDR3 DNA sequence: TGTGCCAGTAGTGTGACAGGGGGGGAGTATAGCAATCAGCCCCAGCATTTT.

This clone came up once. This chain joins TRBV6-5 and TRBJ2-1, with 9 bases fitting TRBD1. Germline V gives CDR1 MNHEY, CDR2 SVGAGI. Unmatched junction bases numbered 5, after V lost 8 bases and J lost 6 bases. The CDR3 covers 13 residues. In nucleotides, the CDR3 is TGTGCCAGCCGGGGACAGGGCGGCAATGAGCAGTTCTTC. Residues: CASRGQGGNEQFF.

The chain employs TRBV19 and TRBJ1-1, with D tentatively TRBD1 (6 bases). CDR1 is LNHDA, CDR2 SQIVND, per germline (reference sequence). The ends were cut back, 7 bases at V and 5 bases at J, with 11 bases in the middle. The CDR3 is 12 residues long. The CDR3 is CASKGGATEAFF. The CDR3 DNA reads TGTGCCAGTAAGGGGGGCGCGACTGAAGCTTTCTTT.